These 26 T cell receptor beta chains share one sample of origin, sequenced in a study of graft-versus-host responses after intestinal transplantation. Data came from immunoSEQ multiplex PCR; TCRdb stores just in-frame clones and leaves some out. The table records approximately 86,000 clones, 92% of them present only once. Antigens for these TCRs are unknown. The starting material was unstimulated CD8+ T cells sorted from spleen or lymph node cells, obtained before transplant. These receptors were taken from a human donor who was the organ donor for an intestinal transplant.

The count of this clone is one. The V call is TRBV21-1, the J call TRBJ2-2; TRBD1 is the table's D call and was not checked against the DNA. TRBV21-1 is marked as a pseudogene. The CDR3 length is 12 residues. CDR3 in amino acids: CASTTGPGELFF. The CDR3 bases are TGTGCCAGCACCACAGGGCCCGGGGAGCTGTTTTTT.

The CDR3 region is CASSPNTGMRYGYTF. The CDR3 DNA is TGTGCCAGCAGCCCCAACACAGGGATGAGGTATGGCTACACCTTC. The V gene is TRBV9, the J gene TRBJ1-2; the D gene is possibly TRBD1 (6 bases). The CDR3 has 15 residues. Germline CDR1 reads SGDLS; CDR2 reads YYNGEE. The V and J ends lost 4 bases and 5 bases respectively, with 18 bases between them.

The genes are TRBV7-6 and TRBJ1-6, with TRBD1 matching 7 bases. CDR3 length: 15 amino acids. Per germline, CDR1 SGHVS and CDR2 FNYEAQ. The V and J ends lost 4 bases and 7 bases, in that order; junction bases with no gene match: 7. Here the CDR3 reads CASSSEAGGNSPLHF. Here the CDR3 DNA reads TGTGCCAGCAGCTCAGAAGCAGGGGGGAATTCACCCCTCCACTTT.

This rearrangement joins TRBV6-1 to TRBJ1-2, with TRBD1 identical over 7 bases. The CDR3 is 14 residues long. The V gene end was trimmed by 4 bases and the J gene end by 8 bases; junction bases not matched to a gene: 10. Looked up from germline, CDR1 is MNHNS and CDR2 is SASEGT. CDR3 DNA: TGTGCCAGCAGTGGGATGGACAGGATCGAAGGCTACACCTTC. It translates to CASSGMDRIEGYTF.

This chain links TRBV7-3 with TRBJ1-1; D is perhaps TRBD1 (5 bases). Germline assignment: CDR1 SGHTA and CDR2 FQGTGA. The CDR3 spans 15 residues. The V gene lost 2 bases and the J gene lost 0 bases, with 10 bases spanning the gap. The CDR3 DNA sequence: TGTGCCAGCAGCTTACTCGGGGGTTTGAACACTGAAGCTTTCTTT. This translates into CASSLLGGLNTEAFF.

The CDR3 bases are TGTGCCAGCAGCTTCGGACAGAGCAATCAGCCCCAGCATTTT. It is translated as CASSFGQSNQPQHF. This chain joins TRBV5-5 and TRBJ1-5, with D tentatively TRBD1 (6 bases). Trimming left V 2 bases short and J 1 base short, with 7 bases between. The CDR3 spans 14 residues. Germline V gene data show CDR1 as SGHKS and CDR2 as YYEKEE (reference sequence).

CDR3 residues: CASSLVGQGDYEQYF. Written as DNA, the CDR3 is TGCGCCAGCAGCTTGGTTGGACAGGGGGATTACGAGCAGTACTTC. The chain recombines TRBV5-1 with TRBJ2-5; TRBD1 matches 10 bases. TRBJ2-7 explains the end of the DNA better; the J call may be wrong. The germline CDR1 and CDR2 sequences are SGHRS and YFSETQ. This CDR3 contains 15 residues.

The chain employs TRBV25-1 and TRBJ1-2; tentatively, D is TRBD1 (5 bases). The CDR3 has 14 amino acids. V dropped 4 bases and J dropped 3 bases, with 12 bases sitting between them. Germline V CDR1 and CDR2: MGHDK, SYGVNS. DNA for the CDR3: TGTGCCAGCAGTGCCCTGACAGATTACTATGGCTACACCTTC. Its translation: CASSALTDYYGYTF.

This chain connects TRBV7-2 to TRBJ2-7, with D perhaps matching TRBD2 (6 bases). The length of the CDR3 is 14 residues. V was cut by 4 bases and J by 0 bases, with 10 bases left in between. Germline CDR1 reads SGHTA; CDR2 reads FQGNSA. The CDR3 is CASSSGLFSYEQYF. CDR3 nucleotides: TGTGCCAGCAGCTCGGGACTCTTCTCCTACGAGCAGTACTTC.

The chain has TRBV9 and TRBJ2-7; maybe TRBD1 (6 bases). Germline CDR1 and CDR2: SGDLS and YYNGEE. This CDR3 region has 11 residues. V lost 3 bases to trimming and J lost 7 bases, with 8 bases between them. Here the CDR3 reads CASSAGTEQYF. The CDR3 DNA reads TGTGCCAGCAGCGCCGGGACAGAGCAGTACTTC.

In nucleotides, the CDR3 is TGCGCCAGCAGCCAATACCAGGGGACGACCTACAATGAGCAGTTCTTC. It codes for CASSQYQGTTYNEQFF. The chain has TRBV4-1 and TRBJ2-1, with D maybe TRBD1 (6 bases). Germline loops: CDR1 MGHRA, CDR2 YSYEKL. The CDR3 length is 16 residues. The V end was cut by 2 bases, the J end by 2 bases, with 13 bases between.

J is TRBJ2-1 and V is TRBV2, with D perhaps matching TRBD1 (5 bases). The CDR3 is 13 amino acids. V was pared by 9 bases and J by 1 base, with 10 bases between. CDR1 and CDR2 (germline): SNHLY, FYNNEI. The CDR3: CASKQGSYNEQFF. The CDR3 DNA sequence: TGTGCCAGTAAGCAGGGTTCCTACAATGAGCAGTTCTTC.

The V and J genes are TRBV2 and TRBJ1-2; tentatively, D is TRBD1 (6 bases). This CDR3 comprises 12 residues. The ends were cut back, 9 bases at V and 7 bases at J, with 15 bases in the middle. Germline V gene lookup returns CDR1 SNHLY and CDR2 FYNNEI. The DNA of the CDR3 is TGTGCCAGGAGACAGGTACAGGGTGGCTACACCTTC. This sequence encodes CARRQVQGGYTF.

The V and J genes are TRBV4-1 and TRBJ2-5; TRBD2 matches at 9 bases. Losses at the gene ends were 8 bases for V and 5 bases for J; bases not matched to a gene: 9. The CDR3 totals 14 residues. Germline CDR1 MGHRA, CDR2 YSYEKL. CDR3: CASGAGGPYETQYF. CDR3 bases: TGCGCCAGCGGGGCGGGGGGGCCTTATGAGACCCAGTACTTC.

This chain uses TRBV6-8 with TRBJ1-1; TRBD1 aligns across 7 bases. V shed 1 base, J shed 4 bases, and the junction held 12 bases outside the gene matches. The CDR3 covers 17 residues. Per the germline V gene, CDR1 is MNHGY and CDR2 is SAAAGT. CDR3 sequence (DNA): TGTGCCAGCAGTTACTTTCTGGGGGACAGCGGGAGCACTGAAGCTTTCTTT. It is translated as CASSYFLGDSGSTEAFF.

For the CDR3, the DNA is TGTGCTAGTGGTTTGTACAGTACGAACACTGAAGCTTTCTTT. This codes for CASGLYSTNTEAFF. The chain links TRBV12-5 to TRBJ1-1; no clear D. The CDR3 is made up of 14 amino acids. From germline, CDR1 is LGHNT and CDR2 FRNRAP. The V end was cut by 2 bases, the J end by 1 base, with 8 bases between.

V and J are TRBV4-1 and TRBJ2-3, with D possibly TRBD2 on 5 matching bases. Trimming took 0 bases from V and 1 from J, leaving 11 bases between them. Per the germline V gene, CDR1 is MGHRA and CDR2 is YSYEKL. The CDR3 totals 16 residues. CDR3 residues: CASSQDNQRGTDTQYF. The CDR3 region has the DNA TGCGCCAGCAGCCAAGATAACCAGAGGGGCACAGATACGCAGTATTTT.

This clone was observed a handful of times. V gene TRBV4-3 combines with J gene TRBJ2-3, with TRBD2 as a possible D gene (6 bases). The CDR3 has 18 amino acids. The germline V gene has CDR1 LGHNA and CDR2 YSLEER. Trimming cost V 0 bases and J 3 bases, with 19 bases left between them. CDR3 DNA: TGCGCCAGCAGCCAAGAGCCGGGAGCCAGTAGCCTTACAGATACGCAGTATTTT. The encoded protein is CASSQEPGASSLTDTQYF.

The chain joins TRBV2 to TRBJ1-2; unclear D gene. The CDR3 is made up of 13 amino acids. Germline assignment: CDR1 SNHLY and CDR2 FYNNEI. V was cut by 5 bases and J by 2 bases, with 9 bases left in between. The CDR3, as DNA: TGTGCCAGCAGTAACAGTGAGAACTATGGCTACACCTTC. It specifies CASSNSENYGYTF.

The J gene is TRBJ2-1, the V gene TRBV19; D might be TRBD1 (5 bases). The V and J ends lost 1 base and 6 bases respectively, with 10 bases between them. The germline gives CDR1 LNHDA, CDR2 SQIVND (reference sequence). The CDR3 consists of 14 residues. CDR3 coding DNA: TGTGCCAGTAGTATAGGGGCAGGGCTCAATGAGCAGTTCTTC. The encoded protein is CASSIGAGLNEQFF.

The V call is TRBV6-5, the J call TRBJ2-7; D unclear. The CDR3 has 14 residues. Germline assignment: CDR1 MNHEY and CDR2 SVGAGI. Trimming cost V 4 bases and J 5 bases, with 15 bases left between them. CDR3 sequence reads: CASSLNIGQNEQYF. As DNA, the CDR3 is TGTGCCAGCAGTTTAAACATTGGTCAAAACGAGCAGTACTTC.

This chain uses TRBV28 with TRBJ2-7, with a weak D call TRBD2 (6 bases). The V gene lost 2 bases and the J gene lost 7 bases, with 12 bases spanning the gap. This CDR3 comprises 13 residues. The germline gives CDR1 MDHEN, CDR2 SYDVKM. CDR3 DNA sequence: TGTGCCAGCAGTTTAGGGGTTGGGGGGGAGCAGTACTTC. Amino acids: CASSLGVGGEQYF.

The genes are TRBV4-3 and TRBJ2-7; 7 nucleotides match TRBD2. This CDR3 has 14 residues. Germline CDR1 LGHNA, CDR2 YSLEER. Unmatched junction bases numbered 10, after V lost 4 bases and J lost 7 bases. The DNA of the CDR3 is TGCGCCAGCAGCCTCGGACTAGGATCTGTGGAGCAGTACTTC. As protein: CASSLGLGSVEQYF.

The rearrangement joins TRBV7-9 to TRBJ2-7, with 8 bases aligning to TRBD1. The CDR3 spans 13 residues. The V and J ends lost 6 bases and 6 bases, in that order; junction bases with no gene match: 7. The germline gives CDR1 SEHNR, CDR2 FQNEAQ (reference sequence). CDR3 in DNA: TGTGCCAGCAGTTCACCGACAGGGGTCGAGCAGTACTTC. Translated: CASSSPTGVEQYF.

The chain combines TRBV7-9 with TRBJ1-4, with unresolved D. Germline CDR1 reads SEHNR; CDR2 reads FQNEAQ (reference sequence). The CDR3 totals 16 residues. V lost 1 base and J 0 bases, leaving 9 bases between the germline ends. The CDR3 reads CASSLGDTATNEKLFF. The CDR3 coding sequence is TGTGCCAGCAGCTTAGGTGACACTGCAACTAATGAAAAACTGTTTTTT. Full variable domain (remainder filled in from reference TRBV7-9 and TRBJ1-4): DTGVSQNPRHKITKRGQNVTFRCDPISEHNRLYWYRQTLGQGPEFLTYFQNEAQLEKSRLLSDRFSAERPKGSFSTLEIQRTEQGDSAMYLCASSLGDTATNEKLFFGSGTQLSVL.

The chain employs TRBV4-3 and TRBJ2-7; TRBD1 matches at 7 bases. The CDR3 has 17 amino acids. J lost 2 bases, V lost 4 bases, and 14 bases had no gene match. Per the germline V gene, CDR1 is LGHNA and CDR2 is YSLEER. The CDR3: CASSPSLGQVGAYEQYF. For the CDR3, the DNA is TGCGCCAGCAGCCCGAGCCTTGGACAGGTCGGGGCCTACGAGCAGTACTTC.